The sequence of this TCR beta chain was determined in a study of blood T cell repertoires in COVID-19. The wider study: Acute-phase and convalescent COVID-19 samples originated in the United States, Italy and Spain. From T cells, B-cell-depleted T cells, or PBMCs came the material, which was cDNA or gDNA.

The CDR3 length is 16 residues. The trim removed 3 bases at V and 7 bases at J, leaving 10 bases unmatched. CDR1 LGHDT and CDR2 YNNKEL come from the germline V gene (reference sequence). In the authors' methods: Estimation of nucleated cell counts was performed using reference gene primer amplification. Some clones are missing from TCRdb's copy, which holds only in-frame ones; the method was immunoSEQ multiplex PCR. V, J and clone size are those of that table, while D and trimming were read from the DNA. The sample shows approximately 80,000 clones, roughly 79% of them seen only once. The rearrangement uses TRBV3-1 (or the pseudogene TRBV3-2) and TRBJ2-5; 11 nucleotides line up with TRBD2. The source of this sequence is a human donor in a cohort sampled during active COVID-19. Sequenced material: peripheral blood. The CDR3 region has the DNA TGTGCCAGCAGCCAGGGCAGACTAGCGGGGAAGGTGACCCAGTACTTC. Translating gives CASSQGRLAGKVTQYF.